This TCR beta chain was recovered during a study of T cells in Graves' hyperthyroidism and ophthalmopathy. Study outcomes and limitations: Progression to ophthalmopathy was predicted a median of roughly seven months early. Most thyroid clonotypes expanded above 0.001 appeared in blood too.

Authors of the study amplified TCR beta CDR3 regions from RNA transcripts. The study used the HTBI primer set for a first-round RT-PCR of the TCR CDR3. TCRdb analysed the multiplex PCR reads with MiXCR anew, one entry per CDR3 protein. The sample lists around 760,000 distinct CDR3 sequences; approximately 40% were seen once. Germline-derived CDR1 and CDR2 are LNHDA and SQIVND (reference sequence). This CDR3 has 15 residues. The trim removed 3 bases at V and 1 base at J, leaving 4 bases unmatched. For Graves' hyperthyroidism to be stable, ophthalmopathy could not progress within 18 months. Uncontrolled infection, other autoimmune disease, pregnancy and lactation each barred patients from inclusion. This clonotype was detected ten times or more. Antigen: not known.

The sample was blood. The TCR comes from a woman in her 40s with Graves' hyperthyroidism. This chain links TRBV19 with TRBJ2-5; TRBD1 matches 8 bases. The CDR3 here is CASSIVTGGQETQYF. The CDR3 DNA follows: TGTGCCAGTAGTATTGTTACAGGGGGCCAAGAGACCCAGTACTTC.